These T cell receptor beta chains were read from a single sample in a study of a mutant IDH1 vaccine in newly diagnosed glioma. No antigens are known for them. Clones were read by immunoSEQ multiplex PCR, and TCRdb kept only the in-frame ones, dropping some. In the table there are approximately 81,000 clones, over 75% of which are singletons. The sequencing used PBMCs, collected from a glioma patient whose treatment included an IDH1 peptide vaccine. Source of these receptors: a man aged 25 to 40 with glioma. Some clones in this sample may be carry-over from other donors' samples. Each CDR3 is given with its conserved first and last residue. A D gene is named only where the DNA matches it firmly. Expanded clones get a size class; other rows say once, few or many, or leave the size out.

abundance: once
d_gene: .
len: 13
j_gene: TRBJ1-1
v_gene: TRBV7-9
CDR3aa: CASSLAGNTEAFF
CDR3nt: TGTGCCAGCAGCTTAGCCGGGAACACTGAAGCTTTCTTT

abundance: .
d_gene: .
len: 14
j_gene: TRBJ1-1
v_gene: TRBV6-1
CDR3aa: CASTMRGGVTEAFF
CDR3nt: TGTGCCAGCACCATGCGAGGGGGTGTCACTGAAGCTTTCTTT

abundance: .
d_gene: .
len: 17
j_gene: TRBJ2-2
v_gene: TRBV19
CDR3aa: CASSTPLGGKNTGELFF
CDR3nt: TGTGCCAGTAGTACCCCTTTGGGCGGGAAGAACACCGGGGAGCTGTTTTTT

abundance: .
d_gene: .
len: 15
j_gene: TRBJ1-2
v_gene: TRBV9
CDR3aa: CASSVGQTSRYGYTF
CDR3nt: TGTGCCAGCAGCGTAGGCCAGACTTCTCGCTATGGCTACACCTTC

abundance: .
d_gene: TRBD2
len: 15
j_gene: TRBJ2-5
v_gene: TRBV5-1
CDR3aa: CASSFGAGVGETQYF
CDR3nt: TGCGCCAGCAGCTTCGGGGCGGGAGTGGGAGAGACCCAGTACTTC

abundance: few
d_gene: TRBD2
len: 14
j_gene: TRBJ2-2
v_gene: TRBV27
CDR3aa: CASSLRLADGELFF
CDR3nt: TGTGCCAGCAGTTTGCGACTAGCGGACGGGGAGCTGTTTTTT

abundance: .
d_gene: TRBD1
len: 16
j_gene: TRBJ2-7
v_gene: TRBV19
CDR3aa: CASSASGTGGTYEQYF
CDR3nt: TGTGCCAGTAGTGCTTCCGGGACAGGGGGTACCTACGAGCAGTACTTC

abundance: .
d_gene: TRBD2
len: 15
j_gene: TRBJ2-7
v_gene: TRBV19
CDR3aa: CASTTSGKSSYEQYF
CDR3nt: TGTGCCAGTACGACTAGCGGGAAGAGCTCCTACGAGCAGTACTTC

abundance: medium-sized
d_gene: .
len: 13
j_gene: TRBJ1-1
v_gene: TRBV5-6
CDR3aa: CASSDQGNTEAFF
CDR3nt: TGTGCCAGCAGCGATCAAGGAAACACTGAAGCTTTCTTT

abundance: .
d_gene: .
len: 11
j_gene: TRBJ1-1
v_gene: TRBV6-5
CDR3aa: CASRGNTEAFF
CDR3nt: TGTGCCAGCAGGGGGAACACTGAAGCTTTCTTT

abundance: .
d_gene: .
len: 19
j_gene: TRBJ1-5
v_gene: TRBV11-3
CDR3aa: CASSLRVPPGTDHNQPQHF
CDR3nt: TGTGCCAGCAGCTTGAGGGTTCCCCCGGGGACGGACCACAATCAGCCCCAGCATTTT

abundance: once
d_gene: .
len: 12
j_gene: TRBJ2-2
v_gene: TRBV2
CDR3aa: CASRVNTGELFF
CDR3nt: TGTGCCAGCAGGGTAAACACCGGGGAGCTGTTTTTT

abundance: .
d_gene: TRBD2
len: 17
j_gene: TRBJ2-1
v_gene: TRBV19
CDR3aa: CASSIGLAGGPRNEQFF
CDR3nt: TGTGCCAGTAGTATAGGGCTAGCGGGAGGGCCGAGAAATGAGCAGTTCTTC

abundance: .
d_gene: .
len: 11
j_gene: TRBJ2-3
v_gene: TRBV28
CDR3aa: CASSTTDTQYF
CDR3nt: TGTGCCAGCAGTACAACAGATACGCAGTATTTT

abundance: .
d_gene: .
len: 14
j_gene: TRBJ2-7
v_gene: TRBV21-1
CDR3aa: CASSRNSRSYEQYF
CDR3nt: TGTGCCAGCAGCAGGAATAGCCGGTCCTACGAGCAGTACTTC

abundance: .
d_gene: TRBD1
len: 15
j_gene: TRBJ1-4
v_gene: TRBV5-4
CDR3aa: CASSPDRGSVEKLFF
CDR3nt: TGTGCCAGCAGCCCGGACAGGGGATCTGTTGAAAAACTGTTTTTT

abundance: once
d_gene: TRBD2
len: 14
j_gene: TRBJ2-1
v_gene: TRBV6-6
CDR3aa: CASSAGTSAHEQFF
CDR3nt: TGTGCCAGCAGCGCCGGGACTAGCGCCCATGAGCAGTTCTTC

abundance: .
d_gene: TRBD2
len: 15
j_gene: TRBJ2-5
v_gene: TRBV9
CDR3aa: CASSASRTSQETQYF
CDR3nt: TGTGCCAGCAGCGCTTCCCGGACTAGTCAAGAGACCCAGTACTTC

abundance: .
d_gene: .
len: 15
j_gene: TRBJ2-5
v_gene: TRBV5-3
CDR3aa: CARSFGLTPQETQYF
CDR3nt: TGTGCCAGAAGCTTCGGACTTACCCCCCAAGAGACCCAGTACTTC

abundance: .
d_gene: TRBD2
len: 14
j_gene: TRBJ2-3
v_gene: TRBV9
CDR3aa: CASSLFGGMDTQYF
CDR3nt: TGTGCCAGCAGCCTCTTCGGGGGGATGGATACGCAGTATTTT

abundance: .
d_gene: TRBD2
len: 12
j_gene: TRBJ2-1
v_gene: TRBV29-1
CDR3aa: CSVVLAGAEQFF
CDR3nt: TGCAGCGTTGTGTTAGCGGGAGCGGAGCAGTTCTTC

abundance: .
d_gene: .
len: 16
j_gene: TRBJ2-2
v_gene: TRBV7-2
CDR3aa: CASSLEVVSNTGELFF
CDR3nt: TGTGCCAGCAGCTTAGAGGTAGTTTCGAACACCGGGGAGCTGTTTTTT

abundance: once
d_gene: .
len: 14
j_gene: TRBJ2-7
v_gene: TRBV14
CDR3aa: CASRPNNPSYEQYF
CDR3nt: TGTGCCAGCAGGCCGAATAATCCCTCTTACGAGCAGTACTTC

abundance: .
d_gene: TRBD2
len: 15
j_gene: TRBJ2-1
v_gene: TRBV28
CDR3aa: CASRSRGGEGNEQFF
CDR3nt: TGTGCCAGCAGAAGCCGGGGGGGCGAGGGCAATGAGCAGTTCTTC

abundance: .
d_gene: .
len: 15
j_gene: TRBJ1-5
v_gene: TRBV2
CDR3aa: CASSPGDGSNQPQHF
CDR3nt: TGTGCCAGCAGCCCAGGGGATGGAAGCAATCAGCCCCAGCATTTT

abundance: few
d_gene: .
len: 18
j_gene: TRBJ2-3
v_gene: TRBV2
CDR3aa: CASSINSGAFGITDTQYF
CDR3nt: TGTGCCAGCAGTATAAATTCGGGGGCATTCGGAATCACAGATACGCAGTATTTT

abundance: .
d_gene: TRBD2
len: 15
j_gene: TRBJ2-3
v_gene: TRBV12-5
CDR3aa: CASKSGSIGTDTQYF
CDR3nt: TGTGCTAGTAAAAGCGGGAGCATAGGGACAGATACGCAGTATTTT

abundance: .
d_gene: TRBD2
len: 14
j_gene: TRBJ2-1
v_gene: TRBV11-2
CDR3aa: CASTPGSGFNEQFF
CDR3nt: TGTGCCAGCACCCCGGGTAGCGGGTTTAATGAGCAGTTCTTC

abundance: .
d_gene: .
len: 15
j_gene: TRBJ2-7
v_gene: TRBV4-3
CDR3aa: CASSQYPGDSYEQYF
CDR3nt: TGCGCCAGCAGCCAATACCCAGGGGATTCCTACGAGCAGTACTTC

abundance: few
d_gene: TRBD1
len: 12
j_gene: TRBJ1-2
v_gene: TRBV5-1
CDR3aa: CASSAGGDGYTF
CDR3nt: TGCGCCAGCAGCGCAGGGGGTGATGGCTACACCTTC

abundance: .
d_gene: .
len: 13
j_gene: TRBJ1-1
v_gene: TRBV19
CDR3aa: CASSMGGWTEAFF
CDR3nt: TGTGCCAGTAGTATGGGGGGTTGGACTGAAGCTTTCTTT

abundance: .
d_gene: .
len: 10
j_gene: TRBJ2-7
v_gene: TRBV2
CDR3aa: CASSGYEQYF
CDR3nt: TGTGCCAGCAGTGGGTACGAGCAGTACTTC

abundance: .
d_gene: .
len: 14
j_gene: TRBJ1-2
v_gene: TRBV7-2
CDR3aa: CASSPGPANYGYTF
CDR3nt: TGTGCCAGCAGCCCGGGGCCTGCTAACTATGGCTACACCTTC

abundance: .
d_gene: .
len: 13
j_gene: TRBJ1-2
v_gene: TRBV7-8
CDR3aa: CASSSVGGGGYTF
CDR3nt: TGTGCCAGCAGCTCCGTCGGAGGAGGGGGCTACACCTTC

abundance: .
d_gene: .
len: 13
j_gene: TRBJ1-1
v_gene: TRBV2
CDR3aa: CASSDTQNTEAFF
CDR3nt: TGTGCCAGCAGTGATACTCAGAACACTGAAGCTTTCTTT

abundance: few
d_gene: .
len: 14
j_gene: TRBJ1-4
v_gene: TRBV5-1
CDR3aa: CASSLTGWGEKLFF
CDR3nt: TGCGCCAGCAGCTTGACGGGCTGGGGTGAAAAACTGTTTTTT

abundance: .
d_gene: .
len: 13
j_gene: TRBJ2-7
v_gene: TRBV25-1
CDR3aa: CASSGLGGYEQYF
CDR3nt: TGTGCCAGCAGTGGATTGGGGGGCTACGAGCAGTACTTC

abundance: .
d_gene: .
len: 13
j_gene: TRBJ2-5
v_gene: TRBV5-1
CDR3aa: CASSVEGGVAQYF
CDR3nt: TGCGCCAGCAGCGTTGAGGGGGGCGTGGCCCAGTACTTC

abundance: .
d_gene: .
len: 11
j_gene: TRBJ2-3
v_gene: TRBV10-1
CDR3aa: CAFLWGDTQYF
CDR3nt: TGCGCCTTCCTCTGGGGGGATACGCAGTATTTT

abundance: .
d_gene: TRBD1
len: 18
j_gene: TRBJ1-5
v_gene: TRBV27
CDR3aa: CASSLSGTSTGGNQPQHF
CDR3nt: TGTGCCAGCAGTTTATCGGGTACCTCGACAGGGGGCAATCAGCCCCAGCATTTT

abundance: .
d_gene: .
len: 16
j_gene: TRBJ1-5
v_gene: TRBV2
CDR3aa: CASRSTGFSMSQPQHF
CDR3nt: TGTGCCAGCAGGTCGACAGGTTTTTCAATGAGTCAGCCCCAGCATTTT

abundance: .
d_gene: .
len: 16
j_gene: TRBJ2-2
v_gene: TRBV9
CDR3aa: CASSLEDRGYTGELFF
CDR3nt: TGTGCCAGCAGCTTGGAGGACAGAGGATACACCGGGGAGCTGTTTTTT

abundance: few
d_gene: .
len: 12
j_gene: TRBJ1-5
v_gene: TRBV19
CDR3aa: CASSTFPQPQHF
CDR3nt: TGTGCCAGTAGTACATTTCCTCAGCCCCAGCATTTT

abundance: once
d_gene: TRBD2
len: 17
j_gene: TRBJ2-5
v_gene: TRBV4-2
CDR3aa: CASSPGQTSGGAETQYF
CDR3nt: TGTGCCAGCAGCCCGGGACAGACTAGCGGGGGGGCAGAGACCCAGTACTTC

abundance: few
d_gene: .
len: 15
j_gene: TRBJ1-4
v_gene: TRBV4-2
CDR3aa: CASSQDRGDNEKLFF
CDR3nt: TGTGCCAGCAGCCAAGATAGGGGCGATAATGAAAAACTGTTTTTT

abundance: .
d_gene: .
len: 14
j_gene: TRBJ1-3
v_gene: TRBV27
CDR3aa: CASSFRASGNTIYF
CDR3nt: TGTGCCAGCAGTTTCAGAGCCTCTGGAAACACCATATATTTT

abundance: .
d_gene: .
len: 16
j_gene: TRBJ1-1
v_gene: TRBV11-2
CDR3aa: CASSLGSSNINTEAFF
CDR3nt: TGTGCCAGCAGCTTAGGATCGTCCAACATAAACACTGAAGCTTTCTTT

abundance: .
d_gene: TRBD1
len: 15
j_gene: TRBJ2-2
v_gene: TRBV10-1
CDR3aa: CASSGSTGVTGELFF
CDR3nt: TGCGCCAGCAGTGGGTCGACAGGGGTTACCGGGGAGCTGTTTTTT